The 25 T cell receptor beta chains below all came from one sample that was sequenced in a study of preoperative IRX-2 immunotherapy in early breast cancer. Regarding treatment: preoperative locoregional IRX-2 cytokine immunotherapy. Here immunoSEQ multiplex PCR was the method, and the copy in TCRdb shows in-frame clones only, minus some. Here the sample spans around 28,000 clones, almost 90% being singletons. This specimen was taken from a patient treated with IRX-2 immunotherapy. Source of these receptors: a human donor with breast cancer.

The chain joins TRBV4-1 to TRBJ2-1; 13 bases line up with TRBD2. There are 18 residues in the CDR3. Germline V lookup: CDR1 MGHRA, CDR2 YSYEKL. J lost 4 bases, V lost 0 bases, and 6 bases had no gene match. The CDR3, as DNA: TGCGCCAGCAGCCAAGATAAGAGACTAGCGGGGGGATACAATGAGCAGTTCTTC. This gives the protein CASSQDKRLAGGYNEQFF.

The chain employs TRBV28 and TRBJ1-1; 8 bases line up with TRBD1. Trimming removed 3 bases from V and 7 bases from J; junction bases left unmatched: 10. Germline-derived CDR1 and CDR2 are MDHEN and SYDVKM. The CDR3 runs 15 residues. The CDR3 DNA reads as TGTGCCAGCAGTTTGGACAGGGCACGTGGGGGTGAAGCTTTCTTT. This translates into CASSLDRARGGEAFF.

The chain is built from TRBV7-2 and TRBJ2-7; 8 bases map to TRBD1. The CDR3 length is 15 residues. Germline CDR1 SGHTA, CDR2 FQGNSA. Losses at the gene ends were 1 base for V and 2 bases for J; bases not matched to a gene: 4. The chain's CDR3 is CASSLVGTGTYEQYF. The CDR3 bases are TGTGCCAGCAGCTTAGTGGGGACAGGAACCTACGAGCAGTACTTC.

The chain couples TRBV5-1 to TRBJ1-3; D possibly corresponds to TRBD1 (5 bases). Germline CDR1 is SGHRS and CDR2 is YFSETQ. V was clipped by 4 bases and J by 0 bases, with 8 bases between them. CDR3 length equals 14 residues. The CDR3 protein is CASSGDGSGNTIYF. The CDR3 bases are TGCGCCAGCAGCGGGGACGGCTCTGGAAACACCATATATTTT.

J is TRBJ2-1 and V is TRBV7-2, with D tentatively TRBD1 or TRBD2 (6 bases each). This CDR3 has 15 amino acids. Germline CDR1 SGHTA, CDR2 FQGNSA. V was clipped by 5 bases and J by 5 bases, with 16 bases between them. The CDR3 spells CASSTAWGADNEQFF. CDR3 in DNA: TGTGCCAGCAGCACAGCGTGGGGGGCGGACAATGAGCAGTTCTTC.

This clone has just a few counts. V gene TRBV4-2 combines with J gene TRBJ2-3; D is perhaps TRBD2 (6 bases). The ends were cut back, 0 bases at V and 1 base at J, with 17 bases in the middle. Germline V gene sequence: CDR1 LGHNA, CDR2 YNFKEQ. The CDR3 runs 18 residues. The CDR3 DNA reads as TGTGCCAGCAGCCAAGATCAAGGCGGGAATCGTGGCACAGATACGCAGTATTTT. Amino acid sequence: CASSQDQGGNRGTDTQYF.

The chain links TRBV14 to TRBJ1-2, with 7 bases lining up with TRBD1. This CDR3 contains 15 residues. Germline V gives CDR1 SGHDN, CDR2 FVKESK. With V trimmed by 3 bases and J by 0 bases, 4 bases remained unmatched. In nucleotides, the CDR3 is TGTGCCAGCAGCCAGGCCACAGGGGCTAACTATGGCTACACCTTC. It is translated as CASSQATGANYGYTF.

The CDR3 nucleotides read TGTGCCAGCATCGTACGGGGGGGTCAGCCCCAGCATTTT. This sequence encodes CASIVRGGQPQHF. The genes are TRBV28 and TRBJ1-5; perhaps TRBD1 as D (5 bases). The CDR3 length is 13 residues. Looked up from germline, CDR1 is MDHEN and CDR2 is SYDVKM. Trimming took 7 bases from V and 6 from J, leaving 13 bases between them.

This clone was counted once. The rearrangement uses TRBV7-9 and TRBJ1-1, with 8 bases fitting TRBD1. J lost 5 bases, V lost 5 bases, and 4 bases had no gene match. Germline CDR1 and CDR2: SEHNR and FQNEAQ (reference sequence). This CDR3 region has 13 residues. The CDR3 loop is CASSPQGATEAFF. Here the CDR3 DNA reads TGTGCCAGCAGCCCCCAGGGGGCAACTGAAGCTTTCTTT.

CDR3 DNA sequence: TGTGCCAGCGCGGACAACTACGAGCAGTACTTC. Translated, it gives CASADNYEQYF. This chain links TRBV28 with TRBJ2-5; D may be TRBD1 (5 bases). The DNA matches TRBJ2-7 better at its end, which makes the J call doubtful. Germline CDR1 is MDHEN and CDR2 is SYDVKM. There are 11 residues in the CDR3.

The CDR3 DNA is TGCGCCAGCAGCCTGGGCAATGAAGCTTTCTTT. Translation gives CASSLGNEAFF. The rearrangement joins TRBV4-1 to TRBJ1-1, with D uncertain. The V gene lost 4 bases and the J gene lost 7 bases, with 7 bases spanning the gap. The CDR3 runs 11 residues. The germline CDR1 and CDR2 sequences are MGHRA and YSYEKL.

V gene TRBV19 combines with J gene TRBJ1-6; D is undetermined. Germline V gene data show CDR1 as LNHDA and CDR2 as SQIVND (reference sequence). The CDR3 covers 14 residues. Trimming pared 1 base from V and 8 bases from J, leaving 9 bases between. The CDR3 sequence is CASSIAGVDSPLHF. The CDR3 DNA reads as TGTGCCAGTAGTATAGCGGGAGTAGATTCACCCCTCCACTTT.

The chain joins TRBV18 to TRBJ2-1; the D call may be TRBD1 or TRBD2 (6 bases each). Germline V gene sequence: CDR1 KGHSH, CDR2 LQKENI. Deletions cut 0 bases from V and 5 bases from J, with 11 bases between. This CDR3 spans 15 amino acids. The chain's CDR3 is CASSPPGGRNNEQFF. As DNA, the CDR3 is TGTGCCAGCTCACCACCGGGGGGCCGGAACAATGAGCAGTTCTTC.

V gene TRBV18 combines with J gene TRBJ2-4; D is uncertain. The CDR3 length is 14 residues. The germline V gene encodes CDR1 KGHSH and CDR2 LQKENI. Trimming stripped 6 bases from V and 2 bases from J, with 11 bases between. The CDR3 DNA follows: TGTGCCAGCTCGCCCGACCACACCAAAAACATTCAGTACTTC. Translating gives CASSPDHTKNIQYF.

V gene TRBV14 combines with J gene TRBJ2-1; 11 nucleotides match TRBD1. CDR3 length equals 19 residues. Germline V gene sequence: CDR1 SGHDN, CDR2 FVKESK. The V segment lost 4 bases and the J segment 0 bases; nucleotides outside the gene matches: 11. The DNA for the CDR3 is TGTGCCAGCAGCCGATCCCGGGACAGGGGGTATAGCTCCTACAATGAGCAGTTCTTC. Translating it yields CASSRSRDRGYSSYNEQFF.

This chain uses TRBV5-4 with TRBJ1-4; D gene unclear. The germline gives CDR1 SGHNT, CDR2 YYREEE (reference sequence). V lost 4 bases, J lost 8 bases, and 12 bases lay in between. CDR3 length: 13 residues. The CDR3 is CASSPRLGEKLFF. CDR3 in DNA: TGTGCCAGCAGCCCAAGATTGGGGGAAAAACTGTTTTTT.

This clone has just a few counts. The gene calls are TRBV5-4 and TRBJ2-7, with 10 bases lining up with TRBD2. The CDR3 runs 15 residues. Germline V gene sequence: CDR1 SGHNT, CDR2 YYREEE (reference sequence). Trimming cost V 4 bases and J 5 bases; bases outside gene matches: 9. CDR3 sequence (DNA): TGTGCCAGCAGCCAACCCCTAGCGGGGGTCCACGAGCAGTACTTC. It encodes CASSQPLAGVHEQYF.

V is TRBV28 and J is TRBJ1-4, with TRBD1 matching 7 bases. V dropped 2 bases and J dropped 7; count of bases not matched to a gene: 7. Germline V gene data show CDR1 as MDHEN and CDR2 as SYDVKM. This CDR3 spans 15 amino acids. The CDR3 is CASSLRGGAFEKLFF. CDR3 coding DNA: TGTGCCAGCAGTTTAAGAGGGGGCGCTTTTGAAAAACTGTTTTTT.

This clone was detected once. The V call is TRBV19, the J call TRBJ2-1; TRBD2 is a possible D gene (6 bases). The CDR3 loop spans 15 amino acids. Germline CDR1 is LNHDA and CDR2 is SQIVND (reference sequence). Trimming cost V 1 base and J 7 bases, with 14 bases left between them. CDR3: CASSIANIAVNEQFF. CDR3 sequence (DNA): TGTGCCAGTAGTATAGCAAACATAGCGGTAAATGAGCAGTTCTTC.

The J gene is TRBJ2-7, the V gene TRBV28; TRBD1 is a possible D gene (8 bases). CDR3 length: 14 residues. V gave up 5 bases and J gave up 2 bases, with 13 bases separating them. Germline V gene sequence: CDR1 MDHEN, CDR2 SYDVKM. CDR3 loop: CASSLQGGAYEQYF. CDR3 nucleotide sequence: TGTGCCAGCAGTCTACAGGGGGGGGCCTACGAGCAGTACTTC.

The V and J genes are TRBV10-3 and TRBJ2-1, with D maybe TRBD1 (5 bases). V dropped 6 bases and J dropped 4 bases, with 10 bases sitting between them. This CDR3 has 13 amino acids. The germline V gene encodes CDR1 ENHRY and CDR2 SYGVKD. The CDR3 bases are TGTGCCATCAGCATAGACAGTTACAATGAGCAGTTCTTC. It encodes CAISIDSYNEQFF.

The CDR3 DNA reads TGTGCCAGCAGTGAAGAGGGGACTGCTGGAAACACCATATATTTT. Amino acids: CASSEEGTAGNTIYF. The chain recombines TRBV2 with TRBJ1-3; perhaps TRBD1 as D (5 bases). The CDR3 runs to 15 residues. The ends were cut back, 1 base at V and 2 bases at J, with 9 bases in the middle. Looked up from germline, CDR1 is SNHLY and CDR2 is FYNNEI.

The V call is TRBV29-1, the J call TRBJ2-2, with unresolved D. The CDR3 is made up of 16 amino acids. Trimming took off 6 bases at V and 0 bases at J, with 17 bases between the two ends. CDR1 and CDR2 (germline): SQVTM, ANQGSEA. The chain's CDR3 is CSVGVNVRANTGELFF. CDR3 sequence (DNA): TGCAGCGTCGGAGTCAATGTCCGCGCGAACACCGGGGAGCTGTTTTTT.

V usage is TRBV29-1 and J usage is TRBJ2-3, with a weak D call TRBD2 (5 bases). The CDR3 is 13 residues long. Trimming removed 7 bases from V and 4 bases from J, with 15 bases in between. CDR1 and CDR2 from the germline V gene are SQVTM and ANQGSEA. This CDR3 reads CSGRGRSSDTQYF. CDR3 bases: TGCAGCGGCCGGGGTCGGTCTTCAGATACGCAGTATTTT.

This chain uses TRBV6-6 with TRBJ2-2, with 9 bases matching TRBD1. Germline assignment: CDR1 MNHNY and CDR2 SVGAGI (reference sequence). With 8 bases clipped from V and 7 bases from J, the junction kept 5 bases outside the gene matches. The CDR3 contains 13 residues. Here the CDR3 reads CASEQGAVGELFF. The CDR3 DNA reads as TGTGCCAGCGAACAGGGGGCGGTCGGGGAGCTGTTTTTT.